This TCR beta chain was sequenced for a study of neurological immune-mediated disorders. The CDR3 has 15 amino acids. V trimming: 1 base; J trimming: 1 base; junction bases outside the gene matches: 3. CDR1 and CDR2 from the germline V gene are SGHRS and YFSETQ. This clonotype was seen repeatedly, ten times or more. TCRdb re-called the 5' RACE reads through MiXCR, storing one row per CDR3 protein. The table has fewer than 85,000 distinct CDR3 sequences, roughly 4.7% seen once. Sequenced input: PBMCs. The chain couples TRBV5-1 to TRBJ2-3; 7 nucleotides align to TRBD2. The sequence came from a woman aged 25 to 39 with multiple sclerosis. CDR3 in DNA: TGCGCCAGCAGCTTGCAGCGGGACGGCACAGATACGCAGTATTTT. It yields the protein CASSLQRDGTDTQYF.